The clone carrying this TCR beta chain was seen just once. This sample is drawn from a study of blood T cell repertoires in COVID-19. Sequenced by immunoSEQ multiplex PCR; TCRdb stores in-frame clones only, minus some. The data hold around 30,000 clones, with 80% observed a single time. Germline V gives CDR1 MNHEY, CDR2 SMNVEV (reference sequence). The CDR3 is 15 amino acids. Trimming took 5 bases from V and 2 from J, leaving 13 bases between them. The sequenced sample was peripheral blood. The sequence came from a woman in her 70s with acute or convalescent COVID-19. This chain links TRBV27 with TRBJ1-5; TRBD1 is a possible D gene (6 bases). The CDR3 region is CASSTLQGRNQPQHF. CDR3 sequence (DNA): TGTGCCAGCAGTACTTTACAGGGACGCAATCAGCCCCAGCATTTT.